This T cell receptor (beta chain) was documented in a study of T cell responses to AZD1222 COVID-19 vaccine. Notes on the study in general: All repertoire sampling was performed exclusively after the peak T cell response.

Only in-frame clones appear in the TCRdb table, and some are missing; sequencing was by immunoSEQ multiplex PCR. The table records 200,000 to 250,000 clones, approximately 94% of them present only once. With respect to this clone: Its antigen remains unknown.

CDR1 is MNHNS and CDR2 is SASEGT in the germline V gene. The CDR3 has 17 residues. Trimming left V 0 bases short and J 3 bases short, with 17 bases between. The receptor was isolated from an adult who received the MenACWY meningococcal vaccine as a control. Specimen: peripheral blood, collected 28 days after the second dose of the MenACWY control vaccine. The chain combines TRBV6-1 with TRBJ1-2; D may be TRBD1 (5 bases). CDR3 bases: TGTGCCAGCAGTGAAGCGCTTCCAGGGACGCGGGACTATGGCTACACCTTC. This gives the protein CASSEALPGTRDYGYTF.